A selection of T cell receptor beta chains follows, all from one sample in a study of cytomegalovirus exposure and HLA in healthy donors. Clones were sequenced by immunoSEQ multiplex PCR, and TCRdb holds only the in-frame ones, with some missing. The profile shows 90,000 to 150,000 clones, 77% of them singletons. Sequencing used PBMCs. The receptor source for this set is a man between 45 and 60 years old in good health and CMV-seropositive. The CDR3 runs from the conserved cysteine through the conserved F or W. D genes are given only for firm matches. Expanded clones are given a class, and other clones once, few, many or no size at all.

size	D	J	V	CDR3	DNA
NA	TRBD1	TRBJ2-7	TRBV28	CASRPGTGYTYEQYF	TGTGCCAGCAGGCCCGGGACAGGGTATACCTACGAGCAGTACTTC
NA	TRBD2	TRBJ2-5	TRBV27	CASSFDPRTSGRETQYF	TGTGCCAGCAGTTTTGACCCGAGGACTAGCGGGAGAGAGACCCAGTACTTC
NA	NA	TRBJ2-5	TRBV10-3	CATELARETQYF	TGTGCCACCGAACTAGCCCGGGAGACCCAGTACTTC
NA	NA	TRBJ1-2	TRBV25-1	CASSVQGGVDGYTF	TGTGCCAGCAGTGTCCAGGGCGGCGTAGATGGCTACACCTTC
NA	NA	TRBJ1-5	TRBV28	CASRSEGYQPQHF	TGTGCCAGCAGGTCGGAGGGGTACCAGCCCCAGCATTTT
NA	TRBD1	TRBJ2-7	TRBV5-1	CASRLNRGYYEQYF	TGCGCCAGCAGATTGAACAGGGGGTACTACGAGCAGTACTTC
NA	NA	TRBJ2-3	TRBV28	CASRRMGATDTQYF	TGTGCCAGCAGACGAATGGGGGCCACAGATACGCAGTATTTT
few	NA	TRBJ2-7	TRBV7-6	CASSPNRGGEQYF	TGTGCCAGCAGCCCCAACAGGGGGGGCGAGCAGTACTTC
NA	NA	TRBJ2-2	TRBV4-1	CASSHPDMTPSGELFF	TGCGCCAGCAGCCACCCCGACATGACACCCAGCGGGGAGCTGTTTTTT
NA	NA	TRBJ2-3	TRBV5-1	CASSLGAAGAITDTQYF	TGCGCCAGCAGCTTGGGCGCTGCGGGGGCGATCACAGATACGCAGTATTTT
NA	NA	TRBJ2-6	TRBV5-1	CASSFVPSSGANVLTF	TGCGCCAGCAGCTTCGTCCCCAGCTCTGGGGCCAACGTCCTGACTTTC
few	TRBD2	TRBJ2-7	TRBV10-3	CAISSTGTSGAYEQYF	TGTGCCATCAGTAGCACGGGGACTAGCGGGGCCTACGAGCAGTACTTC
NA	NA	TRBJ1-3	TRBV18	CASSRDRGGLTGNTIYF	TGTGCCAGCTCTCGGGACCGTGGGGGCCTAACTGGAAACACCATATATTTT
once	NA	TRBJ2-3	TRBV12-5	CASAPPLPPSSTDTQYF	TGTGCTAGTGCTCCTCCTCTACCACCTTCTAGCACAGATACGCAGTATTTT
NA	TRBD2	TRBJ2-1	TRBV29-1	CSVEASGRTARNEQFF	TGCAGCGTTGAAGCTAGCGGGAGGACGGCACGGAATGAGCAGTTCTTC
few	TRBD1	TRBJ2-2	TRBV5-1	CASSWGGQGPTGELFF	TGCGCCAGCAGCTGGGGGGGACAGGGCCCCACCGGGGAGCTGTTTTTT
NA	NA	TRBJ2-2	TRBV28	CASSPGGGGLTGELFF	TGTGCCAGCAGCCCGGGGGGCGGGGGCCTCACCGGGGAGCTGTTTTTT
NA	TRBD1	TRBJ1-2	TRBV7-9	CASSRSDRGLYGYTF	TGTGCCAGCAGCCGATCCGACAGGGGCCTCTATGGCTACACCTTC
NA	TRBD1	TRBJ1-1	TRBV15	CATSSLLDRTEAFF	TGTGCCACCAGCTCACTTTTGGACAGGACTGAAGCTTTCTTT
NA	NA	TRBJ2-1	TRBV19	CASSLQGQLNEQFF	TGTGCCAGTAGTCTTCAGGGTCAGCTCAATGAGCAGTTCTTC
NA	TRBD1	TRBJ1-1	TRBV4-3	CASSQYNFDRGGTEAFF	TGCGCCAGCAGCCAGTATAATTTTGACAGGGGGGGCACTGAAGCTTTCTTT
NA	NA	TRBJ2-5	TRBV7-8	CASSSGGWQETQYF	TGTGCCAGCAGCTCTGGGGGCTGGCAAGAGACCCAGTACTTC